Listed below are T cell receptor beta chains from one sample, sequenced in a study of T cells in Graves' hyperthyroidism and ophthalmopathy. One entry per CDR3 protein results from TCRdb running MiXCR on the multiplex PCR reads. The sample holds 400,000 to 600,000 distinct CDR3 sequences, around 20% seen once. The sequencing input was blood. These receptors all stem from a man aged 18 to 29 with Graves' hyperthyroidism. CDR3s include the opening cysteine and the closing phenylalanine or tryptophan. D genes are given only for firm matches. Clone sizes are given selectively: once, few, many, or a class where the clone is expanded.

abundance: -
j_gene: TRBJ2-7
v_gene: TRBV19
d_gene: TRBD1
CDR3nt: TGTGCCAGTAGTGCCTCGGGGACAGTCTACGAGCAGTACTTC
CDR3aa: CASSASGTVYEQYF

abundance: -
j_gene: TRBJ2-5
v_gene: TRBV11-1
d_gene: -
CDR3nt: TGTGCCAGCAGCAGTACAGGACGACACCAAGAGACCCAGTACTTC
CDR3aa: CASSSTGRHQETQYF

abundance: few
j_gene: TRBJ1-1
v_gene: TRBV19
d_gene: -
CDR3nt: TGTGCCAGTAGTATAGAAGGTCCTGTAGCTCTCTTT
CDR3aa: CASSIEGPVALF

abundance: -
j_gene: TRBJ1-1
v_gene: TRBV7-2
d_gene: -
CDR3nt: TGTGCCAGCCATATGACAGACACTGAAGCTTTCTTT
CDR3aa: CASHMTDTEAFF

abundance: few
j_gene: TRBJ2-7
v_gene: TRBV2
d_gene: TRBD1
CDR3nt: TGTGCCAGCAGTACCACAGGGGAAGTATACGAGCAGTACTTC
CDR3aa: CASSTTGEVYEQYF

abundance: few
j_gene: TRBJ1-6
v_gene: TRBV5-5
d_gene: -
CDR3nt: TGTGCCAGCAGCTTGAGATTAAGCTCCTATAATTCACCCCTCCACTTT
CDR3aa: CASSLRLSSYNSPLHF

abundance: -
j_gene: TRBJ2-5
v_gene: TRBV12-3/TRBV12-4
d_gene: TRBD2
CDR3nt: TGTGCCACCTCTCAGCGGGAGGGCCGGGAGACCCAGTACTTC
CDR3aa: CATSQREGRETQYF

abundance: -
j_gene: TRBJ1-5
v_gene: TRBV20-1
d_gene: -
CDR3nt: TGCAGTGCTCAGGGACGGGTTGCCGGCAATCAGCCCCAGCATTTT
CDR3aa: CSAQGRVAGNQPQHF

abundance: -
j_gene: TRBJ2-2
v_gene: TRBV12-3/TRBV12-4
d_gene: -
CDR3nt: TGTGCCAGCAGTCTCGGGGGCAGGGTGAACACCGGGGAGCTGTTTTTT
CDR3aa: CASSLGGRVNTGELFF

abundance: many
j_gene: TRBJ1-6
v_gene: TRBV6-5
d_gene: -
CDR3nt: TGTGCCAGCAGTTACGGGGGTGATTCACCCCTCCACTTT
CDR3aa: CASSYGGDSPLHF

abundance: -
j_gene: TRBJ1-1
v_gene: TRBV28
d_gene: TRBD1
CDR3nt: TGTGCCAGCAGTCCTCTGGGACAGGGCAAAAATGAAGCTTTCTTT
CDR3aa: CASSPLGQGKNEAFF

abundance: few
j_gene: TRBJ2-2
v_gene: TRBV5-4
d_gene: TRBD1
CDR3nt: TGTGCCAGCAGTCTAGGCACCTCCCCAAGGGACAGGGGAAACACCGGGGAGCTGTTTTTT
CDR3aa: CASSLGTSPRDRGNTGELFF

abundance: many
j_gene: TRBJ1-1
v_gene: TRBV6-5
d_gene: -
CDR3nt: TGTGCCAGCAGTTACGAACAGTACACTGAAGCTTTCTTT
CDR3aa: CASSYEQYTEAFF

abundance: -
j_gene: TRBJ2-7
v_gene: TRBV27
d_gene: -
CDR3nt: TGTGCCAGCAGGCCCAAAGGGAGGGGGTTCGAGCAGTACTTC
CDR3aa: CASRPKGRGFEQYF

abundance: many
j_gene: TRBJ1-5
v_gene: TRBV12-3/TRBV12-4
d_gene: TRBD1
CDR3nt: TGTGCCAGCAGTTTAAGGGGGCGAGGGGATCAGCCCCAGCATTTT
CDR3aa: CASSLRGRGDQPQHF

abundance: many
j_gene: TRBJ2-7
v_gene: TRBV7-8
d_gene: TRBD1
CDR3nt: TGTGCCACCGGGCGGGACAGGGTCTACGAGCAGTACTTC
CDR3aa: CATGRDRVYEQYF

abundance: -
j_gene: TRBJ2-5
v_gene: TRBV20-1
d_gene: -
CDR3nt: TGCAGTGCTAGAGATCGGGGCGGGTGGTGGCAAGAGACCCAGTACTTC
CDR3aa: CSARDRGGWWQETQYF

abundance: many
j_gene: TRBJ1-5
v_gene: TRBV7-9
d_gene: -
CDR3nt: TGTGCCAGCAGCAAGGACGGTGGGGATCAGCCCCAGCATTTT
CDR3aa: CASSKDGGDQPQHF

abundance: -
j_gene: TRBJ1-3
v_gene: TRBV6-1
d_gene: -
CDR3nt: TGTGCCAGCAGCCCAGGCCCGGCGGACACCATATATTTT
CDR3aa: CASSPGPADTIYF

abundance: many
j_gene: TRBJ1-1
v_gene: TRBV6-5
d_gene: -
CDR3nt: TGTGCCAGCAGTTCTCGGACAGTTACGATGAACACTGAAGCTTTCTTT
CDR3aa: CASSSRTVTMNTEAFF

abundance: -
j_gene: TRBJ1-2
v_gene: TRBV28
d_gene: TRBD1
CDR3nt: TGTGCCAGCAGTACTCCGGGACAGGGGTATGGCTACACCTTC
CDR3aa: CASSTPGQGYGYTF

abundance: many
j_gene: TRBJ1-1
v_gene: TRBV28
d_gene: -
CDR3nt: TGTGCCAGCCGGTGGGCTGTGAACACTGAAGCTTTCTTT
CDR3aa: CASRWAVNTEAFF

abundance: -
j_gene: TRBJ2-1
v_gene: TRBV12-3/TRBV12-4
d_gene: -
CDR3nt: TGTGCCAGCAGTCCCGGGGTAAATGAGCAGTTCTTC
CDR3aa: CASSPGVNEQFF